These T cell receptor beta chains were read from a single sample in a study of response to subunit inactivated influenza vaccine. TCRdb re-derived calls from the RT-PCR reads in MiXCR, one entry per CDR3 protein. Of around 530,000 distinct CDR3 sequences in the sample, 16% were seen once. The sequencing here drew on CD4+ T cells sorted from PBMCs, taken less than 30 months after vaccination. These receptors were obtained from a man aged 45 to 70 who received an inactivated influenza vaccine. CDR3s include the opening cysteine and the closing phenylalanine or tryptophan. Fields, in order: D gene, J gene, V gene, clone size, CDR3 protein, CDR3 DNA. A D gene is named only where the DNA matches it firmly. Clone size is not always given. Where it is, it says once, few, many or a class for expanded clones.

d_gene: -; j_gene: TRBJ2-7; v_gene: TRBV20-1; abundance: -; CDR3aa: CRTGYGGQYF; CDR3nt: TGCAGGACAGGCTACGGCGGGCAGTACTTC
d_gene: -; j_gene: TRBJ2-7; v_gene: TRBV11-2; abundance: many; CDR3aa: CASSLDRGREQYF; CDR3nt: TGTGCCAGCAGCTTAGACAGGGGCCGCGAGCAGTACTTC
d_gene: TRBD2; j_gene: TRBJ2-3; v_gene: TRBV5-1; abundance: few; CDR3aa: CASSLGLAGEDTQYF; CDR3nt: TGCGCCAGCAGCTTGGGACTGGCGGGAGAGGATACGCAGTATTTT
d_gene: -; j_gene: TRBJ2-1; v_gene: TRBV4-3; abundance: many; CDR3aa: CASSQQVGGPYNEQFF; CDR3nt: TGCGCCAGCAGCCAACAGGTGGGCGGACCTTACAATGAGCAGTTCTTC
d_gene: -; j_gene: TRBJ1-1; v_gene: TRBV20-1; abundance: -; CDR3aa: CSARDVRGTEAFF; CDR3nt: TGCAGTGCTAGAGATGTAAGGGGAACTGAAGCTTTCTTT
d_gene: -; j_gene: TRBJ2-5; v_gene: TRBV9; abundance: -; CDR3aa: CASSAGTQRQETQYF; CDR3nt: TGTGCCAGCAGCGCCGGGACACAGAGGCAAGAGACCCAGTACTTC
d_gene: -; j_gene: TRBJ2-7; v_gene: TRBV2; abundance: -; CDR3aa: CASSEYEQYF; CDR3nt: TGTGCCAGCAGTGAATACGAGCAGTACTTC
d_gene: TRBD1; j_gene: TRBJ1-2; v_gene: TRBV29-1; abundance: few; CDR3aa: CSGGQGLGGYTF; CDR3nt: TGCAGCGGGGGACAGGGCTTGGGTGGCTACACCTTC
d_gene: TRBD1; j_gene: TRBJ2-1; v_gene: TRBV11-3; abundance: -; CDR3aa: CASSKSGPGGHEQFF; CDR3nt: TGTGCCAGCAGCAAGAGCGGGCCAGGGGGCCATGAGCAGTTCTTC
d_gene: TRBD2; j_gene: TRBJ2-3; v_gene: TRBV3-1; abundance: many; CDR3aa: CASSQDFRLAGGADTQYF; CDR3nt: TGTGCCAGCAGCCAAGATTTTCGACTAGCGGGAGGGGCAGATACGCAGTATTTT
d_gene: TRBD1; j_gene: TRBJ1-4; v_gene: TRBV5-1; abundance: -; CDR3aa: CASSPGQGYNEKLFF; CDR3nt: TGCGCCAGCAGCCCCGGACAGGGATATAATGAAAAACTGTTTTTT
d_gene: -; j_gene: TRBJ1-5; v_gene: TRBV6-6; abundance: once; CDR3aa: CASSYKVSPQHF; CDR3nt: TGTGCCAGCAGTTACAAGGTCTCGCCCCAGCATTTT
d_gene: -; j_gene: TRBJ2-3; v_gene: TRBV7-9; abundance: few; CDR3aa: CASSLMGGYTDTQYF; CDR3nt: TGTGCCAGCAGCTTAATGGGGGGTTACACAGATACGCAGTATTTT